The next 2 T cell receptor beta chains were all read from a single sample in a study of blood T cell repertoires in COVID-19. Using immunoSEQ multiplex PCR, the repertoire was profiled, and TCRdb retains in-frame clones only, with some absent. The sample includes about 45,000 clones, 75% to 85% of them seen just once. Sequencing was done on a sample of peripheral blood. These receptors were collected from a man of 80 years or more in a cohort sampled during active COVID-19.

This clone has a single count. CDR3 loop: CASRSGTGVREQYF. CDR3 nucleotides: TGTGCCAGCAGATCCGGGACAGGGGTACGCGAGCAGTACTTC. V is TRBV28 and J is TRBJ2-7; TRBD1 aligns across 10 bases. With 6 bases clipped from V and 6 bases from J, the junction kept 8 bases outside the gene matches. The CDR3 runs 14 residues. The V gene's germline CDR1 is MDHEN and CDR2 SYDVKM.

J is TRBJ2-3 and V is TRBV3-1 (or the pseudogene TRBV3-2), with 8 nucleotides matching TRBD1. This CDR3 has 15 amino acids. Unmatched junction bases numbered 4, after V lost 0 bases and J lost 5 bases. Germline values: CDR1 LGHDT, CDR2 YNNKEL (reference sequence). This CDR3 is CASSQEARGRDTQYF. As DNA, the CDR3 is TGTGCCAGCAGCCAAGAAGCCAGGGGGCGAGATACGCAGTATTTT.